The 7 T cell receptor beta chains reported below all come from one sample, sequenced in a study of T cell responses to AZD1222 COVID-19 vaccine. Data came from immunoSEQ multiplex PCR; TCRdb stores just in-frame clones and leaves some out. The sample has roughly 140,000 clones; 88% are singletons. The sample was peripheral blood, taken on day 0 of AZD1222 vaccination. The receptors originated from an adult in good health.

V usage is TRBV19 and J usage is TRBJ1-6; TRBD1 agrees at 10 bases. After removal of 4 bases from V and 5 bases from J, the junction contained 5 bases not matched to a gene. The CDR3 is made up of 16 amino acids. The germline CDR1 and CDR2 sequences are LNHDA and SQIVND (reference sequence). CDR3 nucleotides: TGTGCCAGTAGTAAACGCGGGACAGGGGATAATTCACCCCTCCACTTT. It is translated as CASSKRGTGDNSPLHF.

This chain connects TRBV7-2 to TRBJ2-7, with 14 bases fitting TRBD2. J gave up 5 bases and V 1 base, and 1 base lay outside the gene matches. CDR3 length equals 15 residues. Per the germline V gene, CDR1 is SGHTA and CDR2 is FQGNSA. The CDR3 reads CASSLGGLAGDEQYF. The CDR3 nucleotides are TGTGCCAGCAGCTTAGGGGGACTAGCGGGAGACGAGCAGTACTTC.

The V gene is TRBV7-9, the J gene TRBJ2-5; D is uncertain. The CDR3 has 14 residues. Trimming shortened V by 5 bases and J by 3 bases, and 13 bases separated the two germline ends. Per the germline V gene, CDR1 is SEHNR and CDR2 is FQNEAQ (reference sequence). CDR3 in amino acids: CASSPPLWEETQYF. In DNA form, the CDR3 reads TGTGCCAGCAGCCCCCCCTTGTGGGAAGAGACCCAGTACTTC.

CDR3 amino acids: CASPPAGRNTEAFF. CDR3 sequence (DNA): TGTGCCAGTCCCCCCGCCGGACGGAACACTGAAGCTTTCTTT. The rearrangement links TRBV19 to TRBJ1-1; D gene uncertain. This CDR3 spans 14 amino acids. V lost 8 bases to trimming and J lost 1 base, with 14 bases between them. CDR1 and CDR2 from the germline V gene are LNHDA and SQIVND (reference sequence).

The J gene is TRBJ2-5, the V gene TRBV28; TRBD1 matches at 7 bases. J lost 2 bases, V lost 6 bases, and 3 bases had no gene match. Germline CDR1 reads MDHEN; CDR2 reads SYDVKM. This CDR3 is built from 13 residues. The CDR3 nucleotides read TGTGCCAGCAGCAGACAGGGACAAGAGACCCAGTACTTC. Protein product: CASSRQGQETQYF.

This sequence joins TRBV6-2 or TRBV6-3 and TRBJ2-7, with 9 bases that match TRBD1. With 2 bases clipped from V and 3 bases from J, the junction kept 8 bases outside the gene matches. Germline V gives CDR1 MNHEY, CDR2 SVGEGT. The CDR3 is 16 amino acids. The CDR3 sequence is CASSYHTGGSLYEQYF. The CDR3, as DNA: TGTGCCAGCAGTTACCATACAGGGGGCTCCCTCTACGAGCAGTACTTC.

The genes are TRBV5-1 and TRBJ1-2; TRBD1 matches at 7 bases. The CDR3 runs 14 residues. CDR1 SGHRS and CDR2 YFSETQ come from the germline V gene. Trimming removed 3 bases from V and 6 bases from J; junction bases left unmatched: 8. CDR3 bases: TGCGCCAGCAGCTCGACGACAGGGCCGGATGGCTACACCTTC. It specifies CASSSTTGPDGYTF. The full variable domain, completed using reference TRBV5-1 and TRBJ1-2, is KAGVTQTPRYLIKTRGQQVTLSCSPISGHRSVSWYQQTPGQGLQFLFEYFSETQRNKGNFPGRFSGRQFSNSRSEMNVSTLELGDSALYLCASSSTTGPDGYTFGSGTRLTVV.